What follows are 13 T cell receptor beta chains derived from one specimen sequenced in a study of tumor-infiltrating lymphocytes in primary liver carcinoma. Germline DNA was also extracted, with blood RNA taken from unsorted whole blood. Reverse transcription of around 0.45 ug total RNA with a constant-region primer produced TCR beta cDNA. Three nested multiplex PCR rounds, a slightly modified ARM-PCR, produced the libraries for TCR beta. Primers for the first two PCR rounds were TRBV1-TRBV30 forward primers and a C-beta reverse primer (approximately 10 cycles per round). TCRdb called the multiplex PCR reads again in MiXCR, with one record for every CDR3 protein. The data hold hundreds of thousands of distinct CDR3 sequences, with around three fifths observed a single time. Specimen: peripheral blood. Source of these receptors: a young woman with primary liver carcinoma and hepatitis B virus infection.

This clonotype was detected ten times or more. The chain combines TRBV11-3 with TRBJ2-3, with 10 bases matching TRBD2. V shed 0 bases and J 1 base; nucleotides not matched to a gene: 1. Germline loops: CDR1 SGHNT, CDR2 YENEEA. CDR3 length: 16 amino acids. The CDR3 DNA sequence: TGTGCCAGCAGCTTAGAGCTAGCGGGAGGCACAGATACGCAGTATTTT. Translated: CASSLELAGGTDTQYF.

In regard to this clonotype: This may stem from a read error, because a much larger clone lies one nucleotide away. The chain recombines TRBV6-5 with TRBJ1-5; possibly TRBD1 for D (5 bases). This CDR3 has 14 amino acids. Trimming shortened V by 2 bases and J by 7 bases, and 12 bases separated the two germline ends. Germline V CDR1 and CDR2: MNHEY, SVGAGI. This CDR3 is CASSYRDGMQPQHF. CDR3 DNA sequence: TGTGCCAGCAGTTACAGGGACGGAATGCAGCCCCAGCATTTT.

As for this clonotype: This may arise from a read error, as a much more abundant clone is one base away. V is TRBV12-3 or TRBV12-4 and J is TRBJ2-4; TRBD2 aligns across 9 bases. The CDR3 runs to 17 residues. V shed 4 bases and J 5 bases; nucleotides not matched to a gene: 12. CDR3 DNA sequence: TGTGCCAGCAGTTCCCGGGCTAGCGGGATGGGGGAAAACATTCAGTACTTC. As protein: CASSSRASGMGENIQYF.

This clonotype was counted at least ten times. The chain recombines TRBV6-5 with TRBJ2-1; 8 bases are a match to TRBD2. Germline CDR1 and CDR2: MNHEY and SVGAGI. The CDR3 consists of 14 residues. Unmatched junction bases numbered 5, after V lost 2 bases and J lost 8 bases. The CDR3 region is CASSYSGRRDEQFF. The CDR3 DNA is TGTGCCAGCAGTTACAGCGGGAGACGGGATGAGCAGTTCTTC.

The J gene is TRBJ2-1, the V gene TRBV11-2; 7 positions agree with TRBD2. CDR1 and CDR2 (germline): SGHAT, FQNNGV. The length of the CDR3 is 15 residues. J was trimmed by 10 bases and V by 5 bases; bases with no gene match: 14. CDR3: CASSPNTATSFEQFF. In nucleotides, the CDR3 is TGTGCCAGCAGCCCGAACACAGCGACTAGCTTCGAGCAGTTCTTC.

In the case of this clonotype: Germline is not matched at one junction end, which may reflect a read error. The chain is built from TRBV6-6 and TRBJ2-7; 11 nucleotides match TRBD2. CDR3 size: 14 residues. The germline V gene has CDR1 MNHNY and CDR2 SVGAGI (reference sequence). In DNA form, the CDR3 reads TGTGTCAGCACCCAAACTAGCGGGAGAGTCGAGCAGTACTTC. As protein: CVSTQTSGRVEQYF.

The rearrangement joins TRBV5-6 to TRBJ1-5, with D perhaps TRBD1 (6 bases). Germline V gives CDR1 SGHDT, CDR2 YYEEEE. The CDR3 loop spans 14 amino acids. V lost 2 bases to trimming and J lost 5 bases, with 11 bases between them. This chain's CDR3 is CASSLSGAHQPQHF. CDR3 coding DNA: TGTGCCAGCAGCTTATCAGGGGCCCATCAGCCCCAGCATTTT.

This clonotype was counted at least ten times. The rearrangement links TRBV11-2 to TRBJ2-5; 9 bases fit TRBD1. Germline V CDR1 and CDR2: SGHAT, FQNNGV. CDR3 size: 13 residues. J lost 5 bases, V lost 5 bases, and 3 bases had no gene match. The CDR3, as DNA: TGTGCCAGCAGCCGGGACAGGGCGGAGACCCAGTACTTC. Translating gives CASSRDRAETQYF. The full variable domain, with the rest looked up from reference TRBV11-2 and TRBJ2-5, is EAGVAQSPRYKIIEKRQSVAFWCNPISGHATLYWYQQILGQGPKLLIQFQNNGVVDDSQLPKDRFSAERLKGVDSTLKIQPAKLEDSAVYLCASSRDRAETQYFGPGTRLLVL.

This clonotype was detected once. A read error is possible here, since a much larger clone lies one base away. The rearrangement uses TRBV4-3 and TRBJ1-3; 8 bases line up with TRBD1. The CDR3 totals 18 residues. Germline CDR1 reads LGHNA; CDR2 reads YSLEER. The CDR3 here is CASSQEVSLGQGGITIYF. The CDR3, as DNA: TGCGCCAGCAGCCAAGAAGTTTCCTTAGGACAGGGTGGAATCACCATATATTTT.

This clonotype was seen a few times. J is TRBJ2-1 and V is TRBV12-3 or TRBV12-4; 7 bases match TRBD2. The length of the CDR3 is 13 residues. The V segment lost 5 bases and the J segment 9 bases; nucleotides outside the gene matches: 7. CDR3 DNA: TGTGCCAGCAGTCCAGGGACTACTTCTGAGCAGTTCTTC. The encoded protein is CASSPGTTSEQFF.

A note on this clonotype: A read error may account for a junction end that differs from germline. The chain carries TRBV11-2 and TRBJ1-1; possible D gene TRBD1, 5 bases. From germline, CDR1 is SGHAT and CDR2 FQNNGV. The CDR3 is 15 amino acids. CDR3 coding DNA: TGTACCAGCAGCTTAGGAGGGACTAGGAACTCTGAAGCTTTCTTT. It is translated as CTSSLGGTRNSEAFF.

V is TRBV11-1 and J is TRBJ1-2; 7 nucleotides match TRBD1. V shed 3 bases and J 6 bases; nucleotides not matched to a gene: 19. This CDR3 has 18 amino acids. The V gene's germline CDR1 is SGHAT and CDR2 FQDESV (reference sequence). The DNA for the CDR3 is TGTGCCAGCAGCTTGGGATCGACAGGGAGCTATCCGGTGAATGGCTACACCTTC. This translates into CASSLGSTGSYPVNGYTF.

This clonotype was seen many times. V usage is TRBV11-2 and J usage is TRBJ2-5, with D possibly matching TRBD2 (5 bases). CDR1 SGHAT and CDR2 FQNNGV come from the germline V gene. This CDR3 region has 11 residues. V was trimmed by 5 bases and J by 6 bases, leaving 7 bases between them. The CDR3 sequence: CASSRGQTQYF. For the CDR3, the DNA is TGTGCCAGCAGCCGCGGGCAGACCCAGTACTTC.